This passage covers 11 T cell receptor beta chains from one sample sequenced in a study of identical twins. TCRdb re-analysed the 5' RACE reads in MiXCR, keeping a single row per CDR3 protein. The data hold about 900,000 distinct CDR3 sequences, with roughly an eighth observed a single time. This sample was also put to use in a study of yellow fever vaccine responses in identical twins.

The sample consisted of PBMCs. The receptor source for this set is a woman aged 18-30 years in good health.

This clonotype has a handful of counts. DNA of the CDR3: TGTGCCAGCAGCTTAGTTCCCCACCAAGAGACCCAGTACTTC. It translates to CASSLVPHQETQYF. The J gene is TRBJ2-5, the V gene TRBV11-2; D is undetermined. Trimming left V 1 base short and J 0 bases short, with 6 bases between. In germline, CDR1 is SGHAT, CDR2 FQNNGV. The CDR3 is 14 residues long.

The table lists this clonotype with a few counts. V and J are TRBV25-1 and TRBJ2-2; 7 bases map to TRBD1. V lost 4 bases, J lost 3 bases, and 5 bases stayed unmatched. The germline V gene has CDR1 MGHDK and CDR2 SYGVNS. CDR3 size: 15 residues. Here the CDR3 reads CASSASTGYTGELFF. The CDR3 coding sequence is TGTGCCAGCAGTGCATCGACAGGGTACACCGGGGAGCTGTTTTTT.

This clonotype was counted many times. J is TRBJ2-1 and V is TRBV20-1, with 8 bases lining up with TRBD2. The ends lost 3 bases at V and 0 bases at J; junction bases unmatched: 1. Germline values: CDR1 DFQATT, CDR2 SNEGSKA (reference sequence). The CDR3 loop spans 14 amino acids. For the CDR3, the DNA is TGCAGTGCTAGGCTAGCGGGCTCCTACAATGAGCAGTTCTTC. Translated, it gives CSARLAGSYNEQFF.

This clonotype was seen more than once but under ten times. The V gene is TRBV28, the J gene TRBJ1-5; TRBD1 matches at 7 bases. With V trimmed by 3 bases and J by 5 bases, 16 bases remained unmatched. The germline CDR1 and CDR2 sequences are MDHEN and SYDVKM. This CDR3 is 18 amino acids long. In DNA form, the CDR3 reads TGTGCCAGCAGTTTGGCAGAAGCCCGGGACAGCCGTTATCAGCCCCAGCATTTT. This sequence encodes CASSLAEARDSRYQPQHF.

The rearrangement uses TRBV12-3 or TRBV12-4 and TRBJ2-1; maybe TRBD2 (6 bases). The CDR3 loop spans 16 amino acids. Trimming left V 4 bases short and J 2 bases short, with 15 bases between. The CDR3 coding sequence is TGTGCCAGCAGTTATGTGGGAGGTCTACCCTACAATGAGCAGTTCTTC. It encodes CASSYVGGLPYNEQFF.

In this sample, this clonotype turned up a few times. The chain joins TRBV21-1 to TRBJ1-6; the D call in the table, TRBD1, was not verified against the DNA. TRBV21-1 is shown as a pseudogene. This CDR3 region has 15 residues. The CDR3, as DNA: TGTGCCAGCAGCAAGAGGGACGATTTTGCTTCACCCCTCCACTTT. Its translation is CASSKRDDFASPLHF.

This chain joins TRBV15 and TRBJ2-3, with TRBD2 identical over 11 bases. Unmatched junction bases numbered 12, after V lost 0 bases and J lost 1 base. CDR1 LNHNV and CDR2 YYDKDF come from the germline V gene (reference sequence). The CDR3 sequence is 20 residues long. The CDR3 loop reads CATSRDLAGGPSIGTDTQYF. Written as DNA, the CDR3 is TGTGCCACCAGCAGAGATCTAGCGGGGGGTCCTTCAATTGGCACAGATACGCAGTATTTT.

This clonotype was counted between two and nine times. This chain links TRBV29-1 with TRBJ2-3, with 10 nucleotides matching TRBD2. Germline lookup yields CDR1 SQVTM and CDR2 ANQGSEA. The CDR3 is 15 residues long. V lost 3 bases and J lost 5; bases outside the gene matches: 8. The CDR3 sequence: CSVDNLAGAIDTQYF. The CDR3 nucleotides read TGCAGCGTTGATAACCTAGCGGGAGCGATAGATACGCAGTATTTT.

The chain has TRBV7-2 and TRBJ2-7; 7 bases are shared with TRBD1. The CDR3 is 14 residues long. Germline V gene lookup returns CDR1 SGHTA and CDR2 FQGNSA. J lost 4 bases, V lost 5 bases, and 8 bases had no gene match. Here the CDR3 reads CASSPTGVKYEQYV. The CDR3 nucleotides are TGTGCCAGCAGCCCAACAGGGGTAAAGTACGAGCAGTACGTC.

This chain joins TRBV20-1 and TRBJ2-7, with D possibly matching TRBD1 (5 bases). Trimming cost V 3 bases and J 6 bases, with 12 bases left between them. The CDR3 sequence is 12 residues long. CDR1 and CDR2 (germline): DFQATT, SNEGSKA (reference sequence). The CDR3 DNA sequence: TGCAGTGCTAGTAGGCAGGGCGGCGAGCAGTACTTC. Translated, it gives CSASRQGGEQYF.

The chain links TRBV29-1 to TRBJ1-1; 8 bases line up with TRBD1. The length of the CDR3 is 11 residues. J lost 8 bases, V lost 6 bases, and 5 bases had no gene match. Germline V gene data show CDR1 as SQVTM and CDR2 as ANQGSEA. Here the CDR3 DNA reads TGCAGCGTCGGGACAGGCTTAGAAGCTTTCTTT. Translating gives CSVGTGLEAFF.